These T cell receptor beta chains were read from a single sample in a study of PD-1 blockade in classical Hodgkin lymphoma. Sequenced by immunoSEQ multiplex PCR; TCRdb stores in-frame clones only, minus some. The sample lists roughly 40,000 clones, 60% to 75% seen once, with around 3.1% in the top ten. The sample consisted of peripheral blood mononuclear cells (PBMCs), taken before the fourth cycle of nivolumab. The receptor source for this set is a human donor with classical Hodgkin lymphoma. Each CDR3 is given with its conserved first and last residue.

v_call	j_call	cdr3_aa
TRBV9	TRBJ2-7	CASSKTSTYEQYF
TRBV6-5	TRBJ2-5	CASSYSGTQYF
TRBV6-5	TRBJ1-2	CASSYPGNLYGYTF
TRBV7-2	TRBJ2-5	CASSKDRALETQYF
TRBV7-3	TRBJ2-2	CASSPIAGVNTGELFF
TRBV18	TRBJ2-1	CASSAEDFWGEQFF
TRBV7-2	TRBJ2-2	CASSLTSIPGELFF
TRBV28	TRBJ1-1	CASSIRAEAFF
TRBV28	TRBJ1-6	CASTMLSSYNSPLHF
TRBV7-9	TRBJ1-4	CASSLAATNEKLFF
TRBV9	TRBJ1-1	CASSVDGALGEAFF
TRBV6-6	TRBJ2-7	CAGSTGLGRNYEQYF
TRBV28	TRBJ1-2	CASRTRGDFPINYGYTF
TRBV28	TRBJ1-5	CASSFWQGSNQPQHF
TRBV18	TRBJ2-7	CASSPGTGDRYEQYF
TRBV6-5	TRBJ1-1	CASSRGANTEAFF
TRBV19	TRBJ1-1	CASTYYLDKGPAEAFF
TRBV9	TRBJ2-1	CASSVGSGGVNHYNEQFF
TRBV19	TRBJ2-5	CASSISADSIGTQYF
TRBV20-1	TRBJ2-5	CSARGETQYF
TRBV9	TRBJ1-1	CASSLGSRTEAFF
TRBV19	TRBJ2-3	CASSMNAPGTGLSDTQYF
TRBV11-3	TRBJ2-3	CASSLAGIDGDTQYF
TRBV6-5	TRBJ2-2	CASSHNRGVAGELFF
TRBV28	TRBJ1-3	CASDRSSGNTIYF
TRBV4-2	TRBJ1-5	CASSQVPGTNQPQHF
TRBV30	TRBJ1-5	CAWSPGAAGNQPQHF
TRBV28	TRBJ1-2	CASSLRDGSYGYTF
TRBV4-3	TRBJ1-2	CASSQDGQAYGYTF
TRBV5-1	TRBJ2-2	CASSPGPNTGELFF
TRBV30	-	CAWSGVPRDRELGPLFEQYF